This TCR beta chain was sequenced for a study of PD-L1 blockade in urothelial cancer. Study details: Blood was analyzed 3 weeks (second dose) and 6 weeks after treatment start. Researchers found blood samples held a median of 141,255 T cells.

Overall study findings and caveats: Below-median pretreatment blood TCR clonality was a predictor of better survival.

The germline V gene has CDR1 SEHNR and CDR2 FQNEAQ (reference sequence). V was pared by 4 bases and J by 6 bases, with 15 bases between. The CDR3 runs to 15 residues. This clone has just one count. Antigen: not known. Repertoires were generated with immunoSEQ multiplex PCR, while TCRdb's copy carries only in-frame clones and drops some. The sample has 50,000 or so clones; about 72% are singletons. The clonotype originates from a man aged 70-80 years with urothelial cancer. The sample was PBMCs, taken around atezolizumab (anti-PD-L1) treatment. V gene TRBV7-9 combines with J gene TRBJ1-4; D may be TRBD1 (5 bases). The CDR3 sequence: CASSSASRDDEKLFF. Here the CDR3 DNA reads TGTGCCAGCAGCTCCGCATCCAGGGATGATGAAAAACTGTTTTTT.